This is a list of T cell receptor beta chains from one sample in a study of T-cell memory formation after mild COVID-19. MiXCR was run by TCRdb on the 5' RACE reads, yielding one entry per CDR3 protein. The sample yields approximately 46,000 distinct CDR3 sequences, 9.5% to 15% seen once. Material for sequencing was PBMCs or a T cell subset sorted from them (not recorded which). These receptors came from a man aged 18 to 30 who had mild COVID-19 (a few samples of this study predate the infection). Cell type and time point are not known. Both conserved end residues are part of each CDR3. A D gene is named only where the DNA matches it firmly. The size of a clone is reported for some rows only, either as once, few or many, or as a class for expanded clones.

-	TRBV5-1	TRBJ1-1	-	CASSPLGGAGTEAFF	TGCGCCAGCAGCCCTTTGGGGGGGGCTGGAACTGAAGCTTTCTTT
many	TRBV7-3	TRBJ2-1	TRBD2	CASSLMAGGSYNEQFF	TGTGCCAGCAGCTTAATGGCGGGGGGCTCCTACAATGAGCAGTTCTTC
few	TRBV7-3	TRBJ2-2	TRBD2	CASRPPGLAVAGELFF	TGTGCCAGCAGGCCACCGGGACTAGCTGTCGCCGGGGAGCTGTTTTTT
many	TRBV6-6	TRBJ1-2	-	CASSDDTYGYTF	TGTGCCAGCAGTGACGATACGTATGGCTACACCTTC
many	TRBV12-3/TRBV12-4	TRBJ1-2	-	CASSSNGFGGYTF	TGTGCCAGCAGTTCCAATGGTTTCGGTGGCTACACCTTC
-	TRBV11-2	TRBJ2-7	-	CASSLELAREQYF	TGTGCCAGCAGCTTAGAATTAGCACGGGAGCAGTACTTC
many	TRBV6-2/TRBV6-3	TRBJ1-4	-	CASTPGRENEKLFF	TGTGCCAGCACCCCGGGACGTGAGAATGAAAAACTGTTTTTT
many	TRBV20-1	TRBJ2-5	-	CSARDAGVQETQYF	TGCAGTGCTAGAGATGCAGGGGTCCAAGAGACCCAGTACTTC
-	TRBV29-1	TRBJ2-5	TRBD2	CSVEVSGGETQYF	TGCAGCGTTGAGGTTTCGGGGGGGGAGACCCAGTACTTC
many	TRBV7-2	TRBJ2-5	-	CASSPAGAGTQYF	TGTGCCAGCAGCCCCGCGGGCGCCGGGACCCAGTACTTC
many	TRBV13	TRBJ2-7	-	CASSPSANSYEQYF	TGTGCCAGCAGCCCGTCGGCCAACTCCTACGAGCAGTACTTC
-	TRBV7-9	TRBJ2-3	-	CASSLGGTGSTDTQYF	TGTGCCAGCAGCTTGGGAGGAACAGGGTCCACAGATACGCAGTATTTT
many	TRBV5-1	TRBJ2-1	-	CASSLARRHNEQFF	TGCGCCAGCAGCTTGGCGAGACGTCATAATGAGCAGTTCTTC
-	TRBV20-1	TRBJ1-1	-	CSARSLTEAFF	TGCAGTGCTAGAAGCCTCACTGAAGCTTTCTTT
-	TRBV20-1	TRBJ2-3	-	CSAINGAKGDTQYF	TGCAGTGCTATTAATGGGGCCAAGGGAGATACGCAGTATTTT
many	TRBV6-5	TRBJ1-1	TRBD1	CASSYRGGIGTEAFF	TGTGCCAGCAGTTACCGAGGGGGCATAGGGACTGAAGCTTTCTTT
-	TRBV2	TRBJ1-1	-	CASRGEKNTEAFF	TGTGCCAGCAGGGGGGAAAAGAACACTGAAGCTTTCTTT
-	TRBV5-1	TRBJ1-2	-	CASSADEGYGYTF	TGCGCCAGCAGCGCGGACGAGGGCTATGGCTACACCTTC
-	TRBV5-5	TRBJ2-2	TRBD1	CASSLTTGFHTGELFF	TGTGCCAGCAGCTTAACGACAGGGTTCCACACCGGGGAGCTGTTTTTT
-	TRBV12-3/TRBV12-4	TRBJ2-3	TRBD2	CASSRRGGTDTQYF	TGTGCCAGCAGTCGCCGGGGGGGCACAGATACGCAGTATTTT
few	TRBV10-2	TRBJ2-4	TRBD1	CASNNWTGEAKNIQYF	TGCGCCAGCAACAACTGGACAGGGGAAGCCAAAAACATTCAGTACTTC
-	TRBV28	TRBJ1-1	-	CASRSGAMNTEAFF	TGTGCCAGCAGGTCCGGGGCGATGAACACTGAAGCTTTCTTT